The 18 T cell receptor beta chains presented below share a single source sample, sequenced in a study of low-dose radiotherapy and immunotherapy resistance in tumors. Primers targeting TRAV and TRBV primed first-strand cDNA, covering alpha and beta chains. TCR amplification used roughly 18 PCR cycles, a constant-region primer and a V-primer adapter. MiXCR, applied by TCRdb to the reads, yields one record per CDR3 protein. The sample has tens of thousands of distinct CDR3 sequences, 20% seen once. Stated time point: after trial treatment. Treatment meaning: LDRT plus nivolumab, ipilimumab, low-dose cyclophosphamide and aspirin (RACIN trial). The material was PBMCs, obtained after low-dose radiotherapy plus immunotherapy. These receptors were obtained from a female donor with ovarian cancer.

The table lists this clonotype with many counts. The genes are TRBV19 and TRBJ1-1; D unresolved. CDR3 length: 13 residues. V lost 5 bases and J 1 base, leaving 8 bases between the germline ends. Germline loops: CDR1 LNHDA, CDR2 SQIVND (reference sequence). The DNA for the CDR3 is TGTGCCAGTAGTGGGATGACGAACACTGAAGCTTTCTTT. Translating it yields CASSGMTNTEAFF.

This clonotype was counted at least ten times. The chain has TRBV5-1 and TRBJ2-3; 9 positions match TRBD2. J was trimmed by 6 bases and V by 3 bases; bases with no gene match: 8. CDR1 and CDR2 (germline): SGHRS, YFSETQ. The CDR3 totals 15 residues. This CDR3 is CASSSEPSGGDTQYF. DNA for the CDR3: TGCGCCAGCAGCTCCGAACCCAGCGGGGGGGATACGCAGTATTTT.

This clonotype was observed at least ten times. The chain recombines TRBV6-1 with TRBJ1-5; D is unclear. The CDR3 is 13 amino acids. Germline V gene sequence: CDR1 MNHNS, CDR2 SASEGT. V shed 7 bases and J shed 2 bases, with 9 bases lying between them. This CDR3 is CASIPQGNQPQHF. In DNA form, the CDR3 reads TGTGCCAGCATCCCCCAGGGCAATCAGCCCCAGCATTTT.

The chain carries TRBV7-2 and TRBJ1-5, with 8 bases matching TRBD1. CDR1 and CDR2 from the germline V gene are SGHTA and FQGNSA. V shed 5 bases and J 4 bases; nucleotides not matched to a gene: 4. The CDR3 loop spans 14 amino acids. CDR3 in amino acids: CASSQTGDNQPQHF. The CDR3 DNA follows: TGTGCCAGCAGCCAGACAGGGGATAATCAGCCCCAGCATTTT.

The chain uses TRBV4-1 and TRBJ1-2; D remains ambiguous. Trimming pared 2 bases from V and 4 bases from J, leaving 8 bases between. The germline gives CDR1 MGHRA, CDR2 YSYEKL. This CDR3 has 13 amino acids. The CDR3 DNA reads as TGCGCCAGCAGCCAAACAAAAGCCTATGGCTACACCTTC. Protein: CASSQTKAYGYTF.

The chain carries TRBV20-1 and TRBJ2-3, with D maybe TRBD1 (6 bases). This CDR3 has 15 amino acids. Germline V lookup: CDR1 DFQATT, CDR2 SNEGSKA (reference sequence). V gave up 3 bases and J gave up 2 bases, with 15 bases separating them. The CDR3 loop reads CSASLRGGITDTQYF. CDR3 in DNA: TGCAGTGCTAGCCTCAGGGGTGGCATCACAGATACGCAGTATTTT.

The sample holds many counts of this clonotype. This chain links TRBV7-2 with TRBJ1-1; perhaps TRBD1 as D (5 bases). The ends were cut back, 1 base at V and 5 bases at J, with 11 bases in the middle. This CDR3 comprises 14 residues. From germline, CDR1 is SGHTA and CDR2 FQGNSA. The CDR3 protein is CASSLVWGETEAFF. The CDR3 DNA follows: TGTGCCAGCAGCTTAGTCTGGGGGGAGACTGAAGCTTTCTTT.

This clonotype was picked up many times. The chain uses TRBV4-3 and TRBJ1-1; D unclear. The germline V and J ends were trimmed by 5 bases and 1 base, with 11 bases remaining between them. The germline V gene has CDR1 LGHNA and CDR2 YSLEER. This CDR3 region has 14 residues. The chain's CDR3 is CASSYSGKNTEAFF. CDR3 DNA: TGCGCCAGCAGCTATTCCGGGAAGAACACTGAAGCTTTCTTT.

Ten or more counts support this clonotype. V gene TRBV6-6 combines with J gene TRBJ2-2; D might be TRBD2 (7 bases). Between the trimmed V and J ends, which lost 8 bases and 4 bases, there was a span of 20 bases. There are 16 residues in the CDR3. Germline values: CDR1 MNHNY, CDR2 SVGAGI (reference sequence). The CDR3 loop reads CASDRTEGGTTGELFF. CDR3 DNA: TGTGCCAGCGACCGGACCGAGGGGGGGACCACCGGGGAGCTGTTTTTT.

At least ten counts were recorded for this clonotype. The chain recombines TRBV6-2 or TRBV6-3 with TRBJ2-5, with TRBD2 identical over 7 bases. Germline V gives CDR1 MNHEY, CDR2 SVGEGT. The trim removed 8 bases at V and 2 bases at J, leaving 14 bases unmatched. The length of the CDR3 is 16 residues. CDR3 loop: CASGGSLSMGQETQYF. CDR3 nucleotide sequence: TGTGCCAGCGGCGGGAGTCTCTCTATGGGACAAGAGACCCAGTACTTC.

Turning to this clonotype: With a far larger clone one base away, a read error is the likely cause. The chain couples TRBV14 to TRBJ2-5; possibly TRBD1 or TRBD2 for D (5 bases each). The DNA end favors TRBJ2-7, so the J call may be wrong. From germline, CDR1 is SGHDN and CDR2 FVKESK. The CDR3 has 15 amino acids. The CDR3 nucleotides are TGTGCCAGCACCCGTGAACAGGAGGTCCGTTACGAGCAGTACTTC. Protein product: CASTREQEVRYEQYF.

This clonotype was counted many times. The CDR3, as DNA: TGCAGTGCTAGAGCCACCGCAGGCAATCAGCCCCAGCATTTT. Translating it yields CSARATAGNQPQHF. This chain links TRBV20-1 with TRBJ1-5, with no clear D. Trimming pared 1 base from V and 2 bases from J, leaving 9 bases between. Germline CDR1 DFQATT, CDR2 SNEGSKA (reference sequence). CDR3 size: 14 residues.

Comments on this clonotype: Just one base apart from a much larger clone, this may be a read error. The V gene is TRBV6-2 or TRBV6-3, the J gene TRBJ2-1; 10 bases line up with TRBD1. The CDR3 contains 14 residues. The germline V gene encodes CDR1 MNHEY and CDR2 SVGEGT. V shed 7 bases, J shed 10 bases, and the junction held 10 bases outside the gene matches. The CDR3 sequence: CASNRDRGPYEQFF. Written as DNA, the CDR3 is TGTGCCAGCAACCGGGACAGGGGCCCCTACGAGCAGTTCTTC.

In nucleotides, the CDR3 is TGTGCCAGCAGCCAAGACCTACTAGAGACCCAGTACTTC. It encodes CASSQDLLETQYF. This chain uses TRBV3-1 with TRBJ2-5, with D hard to call. The germline CDR1 and CDR2 sequences are LGHDT and YNNKEL (reference sequence). Trimming stripped 0 bases from V and 4 bases from J, with 6 bases between. CDR3 size: 13 residues.

In this sample, this clonotype turned up many times. The CDR3 nucleotides are TGCAGTGCTAGAGGGGTAACCTACAATGAGCAGTTCTTC. Amino acid sequence: CSARGVTYNEQFF. V is TRBV20-1 and J is TRBJ2-1; D unresolved. The CDR3 loop spans 13 amino acids. V gave up 1 base and J gave up 2 bases, with 6 bases separating them. Germline CDR1 is DFQATT and CDR2 is SNEGSKA (reference sequence).

This clonotype came up many times. V usage is TRBV4-3 and J usage is TRBJ2-1; 13 bases are a match to TRBD2. This CDR3 is 15 amino acids long. Germline values: CDR1 LGHNA, CDR2 YSLEER. Trimming took 1 base from V and 16 from J; bases not matched to a gene: 10. The CDR3 coding sequence is TGCGCCAGCAGCCAAGGGGGACTAGCGGGACAGGGCCTCTTCTTC. Amino acid sequence: CASSQGGLAGQGLFF.

At least ten counts were recorded for this clonotype. This rearrangement joins TRBV7-2 to TRBJ2-2; the D gene is possibly TRBD2 (6 bases). Germline CDR1 and CDR2: SGHTA and FQGNSA. Between the trimmed V and J ends, which lost 2 bases and 8 bases, there was a span of 12 bases. The CDR3 loop spans 14 amino acids. DNA for the CDR3: TGTGCCAGCAGCTTAATACGGGGGACGGGGGAGCTGTTTTTT. Amino acids: CASSLIRGTGELFF.

The table lists this clonotype with many counts. The V gene is TRBV3-1, the J gene TRBJ2-3, with 11 nucleotides matching TRBD2. Germline loops: CDR1 LGHDT, CDR2 YNNKEL (reference sequence). CDR3 size: 18 residues. Trimming removed 4 bases from V and 4 bases from J; junction bases left unmatched: 13. DNA for the CDR3: TGTGCCAGCAGCCCCGTACCTAGGGTAGCGGGAGGGCCAGATACGCAGTATTTT. As protein: CASSPVPRVAGGPDTQYF.